This TCR beta chain was found in a study of CD8 T cells in Susac syndrome. Study-wide context: There were about six sequenced Susac syndrome patients with active disease and roughly 8 in remission. Study-level findings and limits: Susac-specific public clones found in total CD8+ repertoires numbered some 17, and those in CD8+ TEMRA repertoires numbered about 5.

RNA was extracted with the RNeasy kit, and a quantity of roughly 0.5 to 1 ug was reverse transcribed using random hexamers. A single record per CDR3 protein comes from TCRdb applying MiXCR to the immunoSEQ multiplex PCR reads. The table records roughly 80,000 distinct CDR3 sequences, approximately 94% of them present only once. In the case of this clonotype: Its antigen is unidentified.

Germline assignment: CDR1 SNHLY and CDR2 FYNNEI. CDR3 length: 17 amino acids. The J segment lost 7 bases and the V segment lost 8 bases, leaving 12 bases of the junction unmatched. The authors negatively isolated CD8+ and CD4+ T cells and FACS-enriched TEMRA cells. The receptor comes from a human donor with Susac syndrome. The sample consisted of CD8+ T cells from PBMCs. The chain couples TRBV2 to TRBJ2-2, with TRBD2 matching 14 bases. CDR3 protein: CASFPPTSGGAFGELFF. CDR3 DNA: TGTGCCAGCTTCCCCCCGACTAGCGGGGGGGCCTTCGGGGAGCTGTTTTTT. The full variable domain, its missing parts supplied by reference TRBV2 and TRBJ2-2, is EPEVTQTPSHQVTQMGQEVILRCVPISNHLYFYWYRQILGQKVEFLVSFYNNEISEKSEIFDDQFSVERPDGSNFTLKIRSTKLEDSAMYFCASFPPTSGGAFGELFFGEGSRLTVL.